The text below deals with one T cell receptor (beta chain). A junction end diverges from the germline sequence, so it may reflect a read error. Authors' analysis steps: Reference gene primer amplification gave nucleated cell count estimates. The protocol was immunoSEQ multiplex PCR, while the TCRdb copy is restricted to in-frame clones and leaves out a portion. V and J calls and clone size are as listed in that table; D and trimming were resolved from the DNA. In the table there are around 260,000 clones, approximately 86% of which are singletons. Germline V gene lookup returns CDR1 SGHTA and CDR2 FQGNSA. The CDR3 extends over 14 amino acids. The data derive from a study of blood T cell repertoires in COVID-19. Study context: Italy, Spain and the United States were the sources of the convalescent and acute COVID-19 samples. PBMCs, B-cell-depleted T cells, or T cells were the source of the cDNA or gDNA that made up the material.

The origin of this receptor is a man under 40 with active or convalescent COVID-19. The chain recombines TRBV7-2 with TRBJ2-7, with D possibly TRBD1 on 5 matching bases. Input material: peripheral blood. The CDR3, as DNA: TGTGCCAGCAGCGTACGACAGCCCTCCGACGAGCAGTACTTC. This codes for CASSVRQPSDEQYF.